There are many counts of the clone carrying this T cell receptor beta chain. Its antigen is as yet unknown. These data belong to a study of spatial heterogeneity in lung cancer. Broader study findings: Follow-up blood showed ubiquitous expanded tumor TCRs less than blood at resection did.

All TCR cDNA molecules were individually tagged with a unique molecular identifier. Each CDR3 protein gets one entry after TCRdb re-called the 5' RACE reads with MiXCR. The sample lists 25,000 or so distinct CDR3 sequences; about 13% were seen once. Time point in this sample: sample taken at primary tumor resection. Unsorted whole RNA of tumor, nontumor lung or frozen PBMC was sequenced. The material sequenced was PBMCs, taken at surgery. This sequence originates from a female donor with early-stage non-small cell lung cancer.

The CDR3 reads CASSPWTSGVKETQYF. DNA for the CDR3: TGCGCCAGCAGCCCCTGGACTAGCGGGGTGAAAGAGACCCAGTACTTC. The rearrangement links TRBV5-1 to TRBJ2-5; 12 nucleotides line up with TRBD2. V lost 4 bases, J lost 3 bases, and 7 bases stayed unmatched. Germline V CDR1 and CDR2: SGHRS, YFSETQ. The CDR3 has 16 amino acids.